Listed below are T cell receptor beta chains from one sample, sequenced in a study of regulatory T cells in long-lasting Graves disease. TCRdb redid the calling of the multiplex PCR reads with MiXCR, one entry per CDR3 protein. The data hold 300,000 to 450,000 distinct CDR3 sequences, with about 14% observed a single time. Sequencing was performed on peripheral blood mononuclear cells (PBMCs), taken at new diagnosis, from a patient treated with antithyroid drugs. These TCRs come from a female donor with Graves disease. The CDR3 runs from the conserved cysteine through the conserved F or W. A D gene is named only where the DNA matches it firmly. Clone size is not always given. Where it is, it says once, few, many or a class for expanded clones.

D gene	clone size	V gene	J gene	CDR3 protein	CDR3 DNA
TRBD1	few	TRBV5-6	TRBJ2-5	CASSIFGTGDFETQYF	TGTGCCAGCAGCATCTTCGGGACAGGCGATTTTGAGACCCAGTACTTC
TRBD2	many	TRBV7-2	TRBJ2-1	CASLVAGGYNEQFF	TGTGCCAGCCTAGTAGCGGGAGGTTACAATGAGCAGTTCTTC
.	.	TRBV6-9	TRBJ2-7	CASSYSKTSGNEQYF	TGTGCCAGCAGTTACTCGAAGACGAGTGGGAACGAGCAGTACTTC
.	many	TRBV29-1	TRBJ1-4	CSVRIQSNEKLFF	TGCAGCGTTAGGATCCAGAGTAATGAAAAACTGTTTTTT
TRBD1	many	TRBV12-3/TRBV12-4	TRBJ1-2	CASGERQGHNYGYTF	TGTGCCAGCGGCGAACGACAGGGTCATAACTATGGCTACACCTTC
TRBD2	many	TRBV10-3	TRBJ2-7	CAISESRGLGADEQYF	TGTGCCATCAGTGAGTCCCGGGGACTAGGGGCCGACGAGCAGTACTTC
.	few	TRBV10-3	TRBJ2-1	CAISEGGGPYSEQFF	TGTGCCATCAGTGAAGGGGGAGGGCCCTACAGTGAGCAGTTCTTC
.	many	TRBV7-2	TRBJ1-1	CASSPSRQLEAFF	TGTGCCAGCAGCCCCTCCCGGCAGCTTGAAGCTTTCTTT
TRBD1	many	TRBV2	TRBJ2-2	CASTGQVALGELFF	TGTGCCAGCACGGGACAGGTGGCGCTCGGGGAGCTGTTTTTT
.	.	TRBV18	TRBJ1-1	CASSPNALGGQNTEAFF	TGTGCCAGCTCACCCAACGCCCTAGGGGGGCAGAACACTGAAGCTTTCTTT
.	.	TRBV15	TRBJ2-5	CATRGYSQETQYF	TGTGCCACCAGAGGATACAGCCAAGAGACCCAGTACTTC
.	many	TRBV20-1	TRBJ2-6	CSAIGRLGTSVHSGANVLTF	TGCAGTGCTATCGGGCGCCTCGGGACATCAGTTCACTCTGGGGCCAACGTCCTGACTTTC
.	many	TRBV20-1	TRBJ1-5	CSAHDQEVGNQPQHF	TGCAGTGCCCACGACCAAGAGGTGGGCAATCAGCCCCAGCATTTT
.	many	TRBV28	TRBJ2-1	CASSLGAAGQQFF	TGTGCCAGCAGCCTCGGGGCGGCGGGACAGCAGTTCTTC
TRBD1	many	TRBV2	TRBJ2-3	CASRGTGNTDTQYF	TGTGCCAGCAGGGGGACAGGGAACACAGATACGCAGTATTTT
.	many	TRBV15	TRBJ2-5	CATSRDPGQQETQYF	TGTGCCACCAGCAGAGATCCGGGACAACAAGAGACCCAGTACTTC
.	few	TRBV20-1	TRBJ2-2	CSARSVSTGELFF	TGCAGTGCTAGGTCCGTCTCCACCGGGGAGCTGTTTTTT
.	many	TRBV7-2	TRBJ2-3	CATRASGTDTQYF	TGTGCCACCCGGGCATCGGGCACAGATACGCAGTATTTT
.	many	TRBV7-9	TRBJ2-3	CASSPTQEVIDTQYF	TGTGCCAGCAGCCCGACCCAGGAGGTGATAGATACGCAGTATTTT
.	.	TRBV4-1	TRBJ1-5	CASSPAGAREPQHF	TGCGCCAGCAGCCCGGCAGGGGCTAGGGAGCCCCAGCATTTT
.	many	TRBV2	TRBJ1-2	CAGNSGGGHGYTF	TGTGCCGGAAACTCCGGGGGCGGGCATGGCTACACCTTC
TRBD2	few	TRBV4-1	TRBJ2-3	CASSPRTSGSVDTQYF	TGCGCCAGCAGCCCTCGGACTAGCGGGAGTGTAGATACGCAGTATTTT
TRBD2	many	TRBV7-3	TRBJ2-3	CASSLSSSGGRDTQYF	TGTGCCAGCAGCTTATCCTCTAGCGGGGGAAGGGATACGCAGTATTTT
TRBD2	.	TRBV2	TRBJ2-5	CASSEQAGGQETQYF	TGTGCCAGCAGTGAACAAGCGGGAGGGCAAGAGACCCAGTACTTC
TRBD2	many	TRBV5-1	TRBJ2-1	CASSRGLAGDEQFF	TGCGCCAGCAGCAGGGGACTAGCGGGAGACGAGCAGTTCTTC
.	many	TRBV7-7	TRBJ1-3	CASSLGPGERHTIYF	TGTGCCAGCAGCTTAGGTCCAGGGGAGAGACACACCATATATTTT
.	many	TRBV2	TRBJ2-5	CASSHDTGNLETQYF	TGTGCCAGCAGCCACGATACAGGGAACTTGGAGACCCAGTACTTC
.	many	TRBV12-3/TRBV12-4	TRBJ1-1	CASSLGALRLGTEAFF	TGTGCCAGCAGTTTAGGTGCCTTACGATTGGGCACTGAAGCTTTCTTT
.	many	TRBV7-9	TRBJ1-5	CASSLLPDSFSNQPQHF	TGTGCCAGCAGCTTGCTTCCTGACAGCTTTAGCAATCAGCCCCAGCATTTT
TRBD2	few	TRBV5-1	TRBJ2-5	CASSPGGAQETQYF	TGCGCCAGCAGCCCGGGGGGGGCCCAGGAGACCCAGTACTTC
.	many	TRBV28	TRBJ1-6	CASSPRFLNVDSPLHF	TGTGCCAGCAGTCCGCGCTTCCTAAATGTGGATTCACCCCTCCACTTT
TRBD2	few	TRBV4-1	TRBJ2-7	CASSHRLAGLYEQYF	TGCGCCAGCAGCCATCGACTAGCGGGTCTATACGAGCAGTACTTC
.	many	TRBV3-1	TRBJ2-1	CASSQNSGYEQFF	TGTGCCAGCAGCCAAAACTCCGGGTATGAGCAGTTCTTC
.	.	TRBV27	TRBJ2-6	CASRARGLNSGANVLTF	TGTGCCAGCAGGGCCCGCGGCCTCAACTCTGGGGCCAACGTCCTGACTTTC